This is a list of T cell receptor beta chains from one sample in a study of blood T cell repertoires in COVID-19. This table comes from immunoSEQ multiplex PCR, and its TCRdb copy is limited to in-frame clones, with some not included. The profile shows some 70,000 clones, 70% to 90% of them singletons. The sequenced material came from peripheral blood. The receptors shown here come from a man between 70 and 80 years old with active or convalescent COVID-19. The conserved cysteine and the conserved F or W are not part of the CDR3 here. The order of the fields is J gene, V gene, CDR3 length, CDR3 protein.

TRBJ1-2,TRBV3-1/TRBV3-2,12,ASSHGTGSYGYT
TRBJ2-7,TRBV6-2/TRBV6-3,15,ASSYGRQTVISYEQY
TRBJ2-4,TRBV18,15,ASSSSSTTRAKNIQY
TRBJ1-6,TRBV19,13,ASSISDRANSPLH
TRBJ2-2,TRBV19,14,ASSIRLAVKTGELF
TRBJ1-4,TRBV6-4,11,ASSEQGWGKLF
TRBJ1-2,TRBV6-8,13,ASSVRDRGQTGYT
TRBJ1-4,TRBV2,12,ASRAGTVNEKLF
TRBJ2-7,TRBV4-1,15,ASSQDGRGRAYYEQY
TRBJ2-1,TRBV9,17,ASSVEGKGSGSSYNEQF
TRBJ2-7,TRBV5-1,14,ASSLGSPQVSYEQY
TRBJ2-1,TRBV3-1/TRBV3-2,16,ASSQRYLLPGLRNEQF
TRBJ1-2,TRBV12-3/TRBV12-4,9,ASKRGGGYT
TRBJ1-1,TRBV15,12,ATSRQGQGLRTF
TRBJ2-1,TRBV30,13,AWSPMAGLYNEQF
TRBJ2-7,TRBV28,13,ASSTGGSLGYEQY
TRBJ2-7,TRBV11-2,13,ASSLSGRAVYEQY
TRBJ1-1,TRBV5-1,11,ASSAGQGTEAF
TRBJ1-1,TRBV6-2/TRBV6-3,13,ASSYGGGWNTEAF
TRBJ1-2,TRBV20-1,9,SAPRGYGYT
TRBJ2-2,TRBV7-3,10,ASSSNTGELF
TRBJ2-5,TRBV27,12,ASSLSRVSETQY
TRBJ2-7,TRBV18,12,ASSPPGQRYEQY
TRBJ1-1,TRBV18,9,ASSPEGAAF
TRBJ1-1,TRBV5-1,9,ARGQFTEAF
TRBJ2-2,TRBV3-1/TRBV3-2,12,ASSQDDRAGELF
TRBJ1-6,TRBV19,13,ASRTTGRVGSPLH
TRBJ2-2,TRBV9,13,ASSVGGGNTGELF
TRBJ2-1,TRBV18,13,ASSPDRGLYNEQF
TRBJ2-3,TRBV7-3,14,ASSLGPRDGSDTQY
TRBJ2-5,TRBV11-3,13,ASSPGLAGAGSQY
TRBJ2-7,TRBV5-3,13,ARSLWPGWPYEQY
TRBJ2-4,TRBV10-3,12,AISRLAGEDIQY